Sequencing of this T cell receptor beta chain was carried out in a study of siplizumab effects on memory and regulatory T cells (dated by TCRdb to between 2018 and 2020). A note on the overall study: The study looked at the effect of siplizumab, an anti-CD2 antibody, on alloreactive T-cell subsets in allogeneic mixed lymphocyte reactions made from human PBMCs.

This clone was found once. Its antigen is currently not known. Base qualities are not provided; no much larger clone lies one nucleotide away. General study outcomes and caveats: The suppressive function of proliferating Tregs from siplizumab cultures was not functionally confirmed. Of the alloreactive CD4+ clones that could be mapped, the Treg-derived share averaged about 70% with siplizumab compared with around 25% in control reactions. Greater diversity appeared to be present in unstimulated naive T cells than in memory T cells, and a substantial contribution to the alloresponse seemed to be made by naive cells. Because sequences below about 10^-5 frequency were poorly captured, only a minor fraction of alloreactive clones could be mapped to unstimulated subsets. About 80-97% of proliferating CD4+ or CD8+ clones could not be given a naive or memory phenotype. The cumulative frequency of alloreactive sequences that could be traced back to unstimulated CD4+ memory T cells was significantly reduced by siplizumab.

From its cysteine to its phenylalanine, the CDR3 spans 16 amino acids. Only the CDR3 region is kept as DNA, spanning 48 bases read in frame from base 1. Trimming takes 6 bases from V and 2 bases from J, and the germline ends sit 20 bases apart. CDR1 and CDR2 were assigned from the germline V gene (reference sequence) as SEHNR and FQNEAQ. Libraries were constructed by the immunoSEQ multiplex PCR assay. About 10^5 TCR templates per sample were assayed on the deep sequencing platform. Genomic DNA extracted from sorted T cells was the material used for TCRbeta CDR3 sequencing. For the original study's pipeline: The R programming language was used for clonal analysis of the TCRbeta CDR3 data. Unstimulated samples were compared with post-reaction CFSE-low samples to define alloreactive CD4+ and CD8+ clones. Alloreactive CD4+ clones were assigned to regulatory or non-regulatory origin by matching sequences to sorted unstimulated Treg and non-Treg repertoires. Sourced from immuneACCESS, this table was stored by TCRdb with only in-frame sequences that have V and J called. A share of the clones is absent; for the studies checked, an unresolved V gene accounts for under half, and the remainder has no known explanation. Clonal size and the V and J genes are those of that table, whereas D and trimming came from the DNA. This sample lists some 73,000 clones; approximately 93% were detected once. The ten largest clones capture about 5% of the sample.

TCRbeta CDR3 sequencing was performed on sorted unstimulated T cells and on proliferating T cells recovered from mixed lymphocyte reactions. Fresh whole blood from fewer than 11 HLA-typed healthy donors was used to isolate PBMCs. The clonotype comes from a human donor in good health. This receptor chain uses TRBV7-9 and TRBJ2-7, with a weak D call of TRBD2 (5 bases match). Material: CD8+ T cells sorted from blood. The DNA sequence reads TGTGCCAGCAGGACCCCGGACTCGGACGGAGCCTACGAGCAGTACTTC. This yields the protein CASRTPDSDGAYEQYF.